These 14 T cell receptor beta chains were sequenced from one sample in a study of blood T cell repertoires in COVID-19. Sequencing used immunoSEQ multiplex PCR; TCRdb keeps in-frame clones, though not all of them. The table lists 65,000 to 90,000 clones, roughly 80% of them singletons. Source material: peripheral blood. These receptors were obtained from a woman aged 60-75 years with acute or convalescent COVID-19.

The chain has TRBV5-1 and TRBJ2-7; possible D gene TRBD2, 7 bases. Trimming shortened V by 0 bases and J by 4 bases, and 17 bases separated the two germline ends. Germline CDR1 SGHRS, CDR2 YFSETQ. The CDR3 loop spans 16 amino acids. DNA for the CDR3: TGCGCCAGCAGCTTGGCCGCTTCGGGGGGCGGATACGAGCAGTACTTC. Translation: CASSLAASGGGYEQYF.

This clone was recorded only once. The V gene is TRBV24-1, the J gene TRBJ1-2; 8 positions agree with TRBD1. Germline trimming cut 1 base from V and 3 bases from J; bases unmatched to any gene: 3. The CDR3 covers 15 residues. From germline, CDR1 is KGHDR and CDR2 SFDVKD. CDR3 nucleotides: TGTGCCACCAGTGATTTTTCAGGGGGCGACTATGGCTACACCTTC. Amino acids: CATSDFSGGDYGYTF.

The chain employs TRBV9 and TRBJ1-3; D is undetermined. The CDR3 extends over 13 amino acids. Trimming removed 4 bases at V and 1 base at J, with 6 bases between. CDR1 and CDR2 from the germline V gene are SGDLS and YYNGEE. CDR3 in amino acids: CASSPRSGNTIYF. The CDR3 DNA reads as TGTGCCAGCAGCCCCCGGTCTGGAAACACCATATATTTT.

This chain joins TRBV7-2 and TRBJ2-1; D is uncertain. Germline V gives CDR1 SGHTA, CDR2 FQGNSA. This CDR3 is 15 amino acids long. V gave up 5 bases and J gave up 0 bases, with 11 bases separating them. CDR3 loop: CASSPLVSSYNEQFF. In DNA form, the CDR3 reads TGTGCCAGCAGCCCTCTAGTGAGCTCCTACAATGAGCAGTTCTTC.

The V and J genes are TRBV7-2 and TRBJ2-7; D call uncertain. In germline, CDR1 is SGHTA, CDR2 FQGNSA. The CDR3 is made up of 15 amino acids. V dropped 5 bases and J dropped 1 base, with 15 bases sitting between them. DNA for the CDR3: TGTGCCAGCAGCCTGGGCCTTACAGCTTCCTACGAGCAGTACTTC. It yields the protein CASSLGLTASYEQYF.

This clone is a singleton in its sample. The chain recombines TRBV5-6 with TRBJ1-2, with D tentatively TRBD1 (5 bases). There are 15 residues in the CDR3. Germline loops: CDR1 SGHDT, CDR2 YYEEEE. V lost 4 bases and J 7 bases, leaving 20 bases between the germline ends. DNA for the CDR3: TGTGCCAGCAGCCGGCCCGAGTGGGGCCCTGCTGGCTACACCTTC. It specifies CASSRPEWGPAGYTF.

Only a few counts were recorded for this clone. The gene calls are TRBV5-1 and TRBJ1-1; 9 bases map to TRBD1. V gave up 4 bases and J gave up 1 base; unmatched junction bases: 8. The CDR3 has 16 amino acids. CDR1 and CDR2 (germline): SGHRS, YFSETQ. The CDR3 loop is CASSRQGQGWNTEAFF. DNA of the CDR3: TGCGCCAGCAGCCGCCAGGGACAGGGATGGAACACTGAAGCTTTCTTT.

The CDR3 sequence is CASSLRVRGYTGELFF. DNA for the CDR3: TGTGCCAGCAGCTTACGAGTTCGGGGGTACACCGGGGAGCTGTTTTTT. This chain uses TRBV13 with TRBJ2-2; perhaps TRBD2 as D (6 bases). V was clipped by 2 bases and J by 3 bases, with 13 bases between them. There are 16 residues in the CDR3. Per the germline V gene, CDR1 is PRHDT and CDR2 is FYEKMQ (reference sequence).

The V gene is TRBV6-6, the J gene TRBJ2-1; 13 bases fit TRBD2. The CDR3 runs to 15 residues. Germline-derived CDR1 and CDR2 are MNHNY and SVGAGI (reference sequence). The trim removed 7 bases at V and 7 bases at J, leaving 7 bases unmatched. The CDR3 DNA follows: TGTGCCAGCACCCTAAGACTAGCGGGGGGTAATGAGCAGTTCTTC. Encoded protein: CASTLRLAGGNEQFF.

The chain uses TRBV27 and TRBJ1-1, with 7 bases aligning to TRBD1. This CDR3 spans 15 amino acids. Trimming cost V 6 bases and J 5 bases; bases outside gene matches: 12. The germline gives CDR1 MNHEY, CDR2 SMNVEV (reference sequence). CDR3 DNA: TGTGCCAGCAGACCTCTGGGCAGGGGGGAAACTGAAGCTTTCTTT. Protein sequence: CASRPLGRGETEAFF.

This clone has only one observation. The chain links TRBV5-1 to TRBJ2-7, with TRBD2 matching 12 bases. Germline CDR1 and CDR2: SGHRS and YFSETQ. The V and J ends lost 5 bases and 5 bases, in that order; junction bases with no gene match: 8. This CDR3 has 15 amino acids. Here the CDR3 reads CASSGLAGGPDEQYF. CDR3 nucleotides: TGCGCCAGCAGTGGGCTAGCGGGGGGGCCAGACGAGCAGTACTTC.

The CDR3 reads CASSVVSGTDYGYTF. The CDR3, as DNA: TGTGCCAGCAGCGTAGTCTCTGGGACAGACTATGGCTACACCTTC. V usage is TRBV9 and J usage is TRBJ1-2, with 7 bases fitting TRBD1. J gave up 3 bases and V 0 bases, and 5 bases lay outside the gene matches. Per germline, CDR1 SGDLS and CDR2 YYNGEE. The CDR3 has 15 amino acids.

This chain links TRBV2 with TRBJ2-5; 12 bases fit TRBD2. Unmatched junction bases numbered 8, after V lost 0 bases and J lost 0 bases. From germline, CDR1 is SNHLY and CDR2 FYNNEI. The length of the CDR3 is 19 residues. The CDR3 DNA reads as TGTGCCAGCAGTGAAGCGTGGCTAGCGGGGGGGCCGGACCAAGAGACCCAGTACTTC. This codes for CASSEAWLAGGPDQETQYF. Drawing the rest from reference TRBV2 and TRBJ2-5, the complete variable domain is EPEVTQTPSHQVTQMGQEVILRCVPISNHLYFYWYRQILGQKVEFLVSFYNNEISEKSEIFDDQFSVERPDGSNFTLKIRSTKLEDSAMYFCASSEAWLAGGPDQETQYFGPGTRLLVL.

Only one count was recorded for this clone. The chain couples TRBV4-1 to TRBJ2-3; 9 bases map to TRBD2. There are 15 residues in the CDR3. Unmatched junction bases numbered 4, after V lost 4 bases and J lost 2 bases. CDR1 and CDR2 from the germline V gene are MGHRA and YSYEKL. CDR3 region: CASSPLAGATDTQYF. DNA for the CDR3: TGCGCCAGCAGCCCTTTAGCGGGGGCCACAGATACGCAGTATTTT.